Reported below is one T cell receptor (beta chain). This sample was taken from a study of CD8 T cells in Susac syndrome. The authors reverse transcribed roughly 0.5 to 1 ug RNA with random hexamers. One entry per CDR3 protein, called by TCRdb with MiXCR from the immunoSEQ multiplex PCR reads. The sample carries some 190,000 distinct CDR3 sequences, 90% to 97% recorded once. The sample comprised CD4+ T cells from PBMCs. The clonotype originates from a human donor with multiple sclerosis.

CDR3 protein: CSARALTGAAGSTQHF. CDR3 sequence (DNA): TGCAGTGCTAGAGCCTTAACAGGGGCGGCGGGTTCGACCCAGCATTTT. V gene TRBV20-1 combines with J gene TRBJ1-5; 7 bases are a match to TRBD1. CDR3 length equals 16 residues. Losses at the gene ends were 1 base for V and 11 bases for J; bases not matched to a gene: 17. From germline, CDR1 is DFQATT and CDR2 SNEGSKA (reference sequence).